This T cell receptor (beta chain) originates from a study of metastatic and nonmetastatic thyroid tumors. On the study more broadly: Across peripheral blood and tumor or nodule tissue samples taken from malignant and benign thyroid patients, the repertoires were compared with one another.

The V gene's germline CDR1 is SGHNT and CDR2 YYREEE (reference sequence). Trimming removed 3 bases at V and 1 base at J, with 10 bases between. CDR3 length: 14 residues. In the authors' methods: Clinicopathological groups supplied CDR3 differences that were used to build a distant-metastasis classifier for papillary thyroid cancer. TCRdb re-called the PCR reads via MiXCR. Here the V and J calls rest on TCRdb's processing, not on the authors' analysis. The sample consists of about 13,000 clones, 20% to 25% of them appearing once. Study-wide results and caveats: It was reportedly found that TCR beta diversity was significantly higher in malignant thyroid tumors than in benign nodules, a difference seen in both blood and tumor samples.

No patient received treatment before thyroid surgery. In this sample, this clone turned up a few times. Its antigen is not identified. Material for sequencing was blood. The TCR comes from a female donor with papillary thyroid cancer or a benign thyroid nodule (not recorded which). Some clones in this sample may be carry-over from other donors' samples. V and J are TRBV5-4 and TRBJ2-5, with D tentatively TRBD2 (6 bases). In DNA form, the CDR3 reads TGTGCCAGCAGCTGGGACTCTATCCAAGAGACCCAGTACTTC. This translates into CASSWDSIQETQYF.